These T cell receptor beta chains were read from a single sample in a study of T-cell memory formation after mild COVID-19. TCRdb passed the 5' RACE reads through MiXCR, listing each CDR3 protein once. The sample carries under 300,000 distinct CDR3 sequences, 15% to 20% recorded once. The sequencing input was PBMCs or a T cell subset sorted from them (not recorded which). These TCRs come from a man between 18 and 29 years old who had mild COVID-19 (a few samples of this study predate the infection). Cell type and time point are not known. The CDR3 runs from the conserved cysteine through the conserved F or W. Each record gives: clone size, V gene, CDR3 length, J gene, D gene, CDR3 protein, CDR3 DNA. A D gene is named only where the DNA matches it firmly. Clone size, where shown, is once, few, many, or a class for clones that have expanded.

clone_size: .
v_call: TRBV5-1
cdr3_length: 14
j_call: TRBJ1-5
d_call: TRBD1
cdr3_aa: CASSWTGDGQPQHF
cdr3_nt: TGCGCCAGCAGCTGGACAGGGGACGGTCAGCCCCAGCATTTT

clone_size: .
v_call: TRBV7-2
cdr3_length: 15
j_call: TRBJ2-2
d_call: .
cdr3_aa: CASSFPLPNTGELFF
cdr3_nt: TGTGCCAGCAGCTTTCCCCTTCCGAACACCGGGGAGCTGTTTTTT

clone_size: .
v_call: TRBV7-2
cdr3_length: 15
j_call: TRBJ2-2
d_call: .
cdr3_aa: CASSLRRETTGELFF
cdr3_nt: TGTGCCAGCAGCTTGCGAAGGGAGACGACCGGGGAGCTGTTTTTT

clone_size: few
v_call: TRBV29-1
cdr3_length: 13
j_call: TRBJ2-5
d_call: TRBD2
cdr3_aa: CSERQRGKETQYF
cdr3_nt: TGCAGCGAGCGGCAGCGGGGGAAAGAGACCCAGTACTTC

clone_size: .
v_call: TRBV5-1
cdr3_length: 15
j_call: TRBJ2-3
d_call: TRBD2
cdr3_aa: CASSQGLAGGNTQYF
cdr3_nt: TGCGCCAGCAGCCAGGGACTAGCGGGGGGGAATACGCAGTATTTT

clone_size: few
v_call: TRBV19
cdr3_length: 15
j_call: TRBJ1-5
d_call: TRBD1
cdr3_aa: CASSVGQRLRQPQHF
cdr3_nt: TGTGCCAGTAGTGTGGGACAGCGACTTCGGCAGCCCCAGCATTTT

clone_size: few
v_call: TRBV4-3
cdr3_length: 15
j_call: TRBJ1-3
d_call: .
cdr3_aa: CASSQVRVSGNTIYF
cdr3_nt: TGCGCCAGCAGCCAAGTTCGGGTCTCTGGAAACACCATATATTTT

clone_size: .
v_call: TRBV7-9
cdr3_length: 17
j_call: TRBJ2-1
d_call: .
cdr3_aa: CASSPPLRGSSYNEQFF
cdr3_nt: TGTGCCAGCAGCCCTCCGTTGAGGGGAAGCTCCTACAATGAGCAGTTCTTC

clone_size: .
v_call: TRBV28
cdr3_length: 13
j_call: TRBJ1-2
d_call: .
cdr3_aa: CASSQAHLYGYTF
cdr3_nt: TGTGCCAGCAGTCAGGCGCACCTCTATGGCTACACCTTC

clone_size: .
v_call: TRBV29-1
cdr3_length: 12
j_call: TRBJ2-3
d_call: .
cdr3_aa: CSVDQGRDTQYF
cdr3_nt: TGCAGCGTTGACCAGGGGCGGGATACGCAGTATTTT

clone_size: many
v_call: TRBV7-2
cdr3_length: 12
j_call: TRBJ2-5
d_call: .
cdr3_aa: CASSPKLMTQYF
cdr3_nt: TGTGCCAGCAGCCCCAAATTGATGACCCAGTACTTC

clone_size: few
v_call: TRBV20-1
cdr3_length: 16
j_call: TRBJ2-2
d_call: TRBD2
cdr3_aa: CSVRRGGPSNTGELFF
cdr3_nt: TGCAGTGTTCGCCGCGGGGGTCCCTCTAACACCGGGGAGCTGTTTTTT

clone_size: .
v_call: TRBV20-1
cdr3_length: 15
j_call: TRBJ1-3
d_call: .
cdr3_aa: CSARSGTDSGNTIYF
cdr3_nt: TGCAGTGCTAGAAGTGGGACGGACTCTGGAAACACCATATATTTT

clone_size: few
v_call: TRBV6-2/TRBV6-3
cdr3_length: 15
j_call: TRBJ1-1
d_call: .
cdr3_aa: CASSSNRTPNTEAFF
cdr3_nt: TGTGCCAGCAGTAGCAACAGGACACCTAACACTGAAGCTTTCTTT

clone_size: few
v_call: TRBV7-2
cdr3_length: 16
j_call: TRBJ2-3
d_call: .
cdr3_aa: CASSLGGTSSTDTQYF
cdr3_nt: TGTGCCAGCAGCTTAGGGGGGACAAGTAGCACAGATACGCAGTATTTT

clone_size: .
v_call: TRBV20-1
cdr3_length: 12
j_call: TRBJ1-1
d_call: .
cdr3_aa: CSARSRGTEAFF
cdr3_nt: TGCAGTGCTAGATCCCGGGGGACTGAAGCTTTCTTT

clone_size: .
v_call: TRBV7-9
cdr3_length: 16
j_call: TRBJ1-1
d_call: .
cdr3_aa: CASSHPPGGINTEAFF
cdr3_nt: TGTGCCAGCAGCCATCCCCCCGGGGGTATAAACACTGAAGCTTTCTTT

clone_size: few
v_call: TRBV15
cdr3_length: 17
j_call: TRBJ2-2
d_call: TRBD2
cdr3_aa: CATSSQLSGGHTGELFF
cdr3_nt: TGTGCCACCAGCTCACAACTTAGCGGGGGGCACACCGGGGAGCTGTTTTTT

clone_size: .
v_call: TRBV10-3
cdr3_length: 14
j_call: TRBJ2-2
d_call: .
cdr3_aa: CAIPKGVNTGELFF
cdr3_nt: TGTGCCATCCCTAAGGGGGTGAACACCGGGGAGCTGTTTTTT

clone_size: few
v_call: TRBV11-1
cdr3_length: 14
j_call: TRBJ2-1
d_call: TRBD1
cdr3_aa: CASSRTGGMGEQFF
cdr3_nt: TGTGCCAGCAGCCGGACAGGGGGCATGGGTGAGCAGTTCTTC

clone_size: few
v_call: TRBV5-1
cdr3_length: 15
j_call: TRBJ1-5
d_call: TRBD1
cdr3_aa: CASSFAGQVNQPQHF
cdr3_nt: TGCGCCAGCAGCTTCGCGGGACAGGTTAATCAGCCCCAGCATTTT

clone_size: few
v_call: TRBV7-9
cdr3_length: 13
j_call: TRBJ1-1
d_call: .
cdr3_aa: CASSPGGDTEAFF
cdr3_nt: TGTGCCAGCAGCCCCGGGGGCGACACTGAAGCTTTCTTT

clone_size: .
v_call: TRBV11-2
cdr3_length: 18
j_call: TRBJ2-2
d_call: TRBD2
cdr3_aa: CASSRFVSGGADTGELFF
cdr3_nt: TGTGCCAGCAGCCGCTTCGTTAGCGGGGGGGCGGACACCGGGGAGCTGTTTTTT

clone_size: .
v_call: TRBV7-9
cdr3_length: 15
j_call: TRBJ1-1
d_call: .
cdr3_aa: CASSSGLDMNTEAFF
cdr3_nt: TGTGCCAGCAGCTCAGGCCTAGATATGAACACTGAAGCTTTCTTT

clone_size: .
v_call: TRBV6-5
cdr3_length: 16
j_call: TRBJ1-3
d_call: TRBD1
cdr3_aa: CASSYSTGDIRNTIYF
cdr3_nt: TGTGCCAGCAGTTACTCGACAGGGGATATTAGAAACACCATATATTTT